Below, 16 T cell receptor beta chains from the same sample are listed, as sequenced in a study of T-cell memory formation after mild COVID-19. TCRdb itself ran the 5' RACE reads through MiXCR, one entry per CDR3 protein. The table records over 500,000 distinct CDR3 sequences, roughly a sixth of them present only once. Source material: PBMCs or a T cell subset sorted from them (not recorded which). All receptors come from an adult woman who had mild COVID-19 (a few samples of this study predate the infection). Cell type and time point are not known.

This clonotype appeared a few times. V usage is TRBV14 and J usage is TRBJ2-3; D not resolved. Per the germline V gene, CDR1 is SGHDN and CDR2 is FVKESK. Between the trimmed V and J ends, which lost 0 bases and 4 bases, there was a span of 11 bases. The CDR3 has 15 residues. In DNA, the CDR3 is TGTGCCAGCAGCCAAGACCACTACGGTTCAGATACGCAGTATTTT. Translated, it gives CASSQDHYGSDTQYF. Together with reference TRBV14 and TRBJ2-3, the CDR3 gives the full variable domain: EAGVTQFPSHSVIEKGQTVTLRCDPISGHDNLYWYRRVMGKEIKFLLHFVKESKQDESGMPNNRFLAERTGGTYSTLKVQPAELEDSGVYFCASSQDHYGSDTQYFGPGTRLTVL.

Only a few counts were recorded for this clonotype. The gene calls are TRBV20-1 and TRBJ1-2, with D unresolved. V gave up 5 bases and J gave up 0 bases, with 10 bases separating them. The CDR3 consists of 13 residues. Per the germline V gene, CDR1 is DFQATT and CDR2 is SNEGSKA (reference sequence). The CDR3 loop reads CSAFNPTNYGYTF. CDR3 in DNA: TGCAGTGCTTTTAACCCCACTAACTATGGCTACACCTTC.

This rearrangement joins TRBV5-1 to TRBJ1-1, with D unclear. The ends were cut back, 0 bases at V and 7 bases at J, with 10 bases in the middle. CDR1 is SGHRS and CDR2 is YFSETQ in the germline V gene. The CDR3 loop spans 13 amino acids. The CDR3 bases are TGCGCCAGCAGCTTGGCGGGTACAGATGAAGCTTTCTTT. It is translated as CASSLAGTDEAFF.

This clonotype appeared a few times. V and J are TRBV2 and TRBJ2-2; no firm D call. This CDR3 spans 13 amino acids. Deletions cut 3 bases from V and 5 bases from J, with 7 bases between. Germline assignment: CDR1 SNHLY and CDR2 FYNNEI. The CDR3 DNA reads as TGTGCCAGCAGTGAGTCATCGACCGGGGAGCTGTTTTTT. Amino acid sequence: CASSESSTGELFF.

This clonotype was observed a handful of times. Here the CDR3 reads CASTHRHSQETQYF. The CDR3 bases are TGTGCCAGCACCCACAGACACTCTCAAGAGACCCAGTACTTC. This sequence joins TRBV6-2 or TRBV6-3 and TRBJ2-5; D is unresolved. The length of the CDR3 is 14 residues. Germline loops: CDR1 MNHEY, CDR2 SVGEGT. Trimming pared 7 bases from V and 2 bases from J, leaving 14 bases between.

Written as DNA, the CDR3 is TGTGCCAGCAGTTCCAGACGGGAGGCGAATGAGCAGTTCTTC. Translating it yields CASSSRREANEQFF. The chain has TRBV28 and TRBJ2-1; 7 nucleotides align to TRBD2. The CDR3 sequence is 14 residues long. J lost 7 bases, V lost 4 bases, and 7 bases had no gene match. Germline values: CDR1 MDHEN, CDR2 SYDVKM.

This clonotype was observed a handful of times. The chain employs TRBV11-2 and TRBJ2-1, with 11 bases fitting TRBD2. Germline V CDR1 and CDR2: SGHAT, FQNNGV. V shed 4 bases and J 4 bases; nucleotides not matched to a gene: 3. This CDR3 is 15 amino acids long. The CDR3 spells CASSSTSGIYNEQFF. DNA for the CDR3: TGTGCCAGCAGCTCGACTAGCGGGATTTACAATGAGCAGTTCTTC.

This rearrangement joins TRBV7-2 to TRBJ1-1; a weak D match, TRBD1 (5 bases). The V gene lost 2 bases and the J gene lost 4 bases, with 14 bases spanning the gap. CDR1 SGHTA and CDR2 FQGNSA come from the germline V gene. There are 15 residues in the CDR3. The CDR3 reads CASSLLLAGGTEAFF. The CDR3 bases are TGTGCCAGCAGCTTATTACTCGCGGGGGGCACTGAAGCTTTCTTT.

The gene calls are TRBV6-1 and TRBJ2-7; D is unresolved. Trimming left V 7 bases short and J 7 bases short, with 8 bases between. This CDR3 has 10 residues. Germline CDR1 reads MNHNS; CDR2 reads SASEGT. The CDR3 DNA reads TGTGCCAGCAACGAGAGGGAGCAGTACTTC. This encodes CASNEREQYF.

This clonotype has a count of ten or more. The V and J genes are TRBV4-3 and TRBJ2-2; D could derive from TRBD1 or TRBD2 (5 bases each). The germline V gene has CDR1 LGHNA and CDR2 YSLEER. The CDR3 has 15 residues. The ends were cut back, 4 bases at V and 5 bases at J, with 14 bases in the middle. CDR3 loop: CASSPDEGRTGELFF. Written as DNA, the CDR3 is TGCGCCAGCAGCCCCGATGAGGGGCGTACCGGGGAGCTGTTTTTT.

This sequence joins TRBV24-1 and TRBJ2-1, with 8 bases lining up with TRBD1. This CDR3 comprises 17 residues. Trimming took 4 bases from V and 2 from J; bases not matched to a gene: 9. CDR1 is KGHDR and CDR2 is SFDVKD in the germline V gene. CDR3 nucleotide sequence: TGTGCCACCAGTGACATGACAGGGGTCAATCCCTACAATGAGCAGTTCTTC. The encoded protein is CATSDMTGVNPYNEQFF.

This clonotype appeared a few times. This chain uses TRBV20-1 with TRBJ2-7; 8 nucleotides match TRBD1. V dropped 3 bases and J dropped 1; count of bases not matched to a gene: 5. The CDR3 loop spans 14 amino acids. Germline CDR1 is DFQATT and CDR2 is SNEGSKA (reference sequence). The CDR3 coding sequence is TGCAGTGCTAGTGAGGACAGGGCGTCCTACGAGCAGTACTTC. Its protein product is CSASEDRASYEQYF.

There are a few counts of this clonotype. The V gene is TRBV5-1, the J gene TRBJ1-1, with D possibly matching TRBD1 (5 bases). CDR3 size: 15 residues. Trimming removed 4 bases at V and 1 base at J, with 14 bases between. Germline CDR1 is SGHRS and CDR2 is YFSETQ. In DNA form, the CDR3 reads TGCGCCAGCAGCGGGGGGGTAGCCAAGAACACTGAAGCTTTCTTT. As protein: CASSGGVAKNTEAFF.

This clonotype was recorded a few times. The chain uses TRBV21-1 and TRBJ2-7; TRBD2 is the table's D call and was not checked against the DNA. TRBV21-1 constitutes a pseudogene. The CDR3 runs 14 residues. The CDR3 DNA sequence: TGTGCCAGCAGCAGTAGCGGGAGGGCCTACGAGCAGTACTTC. It encodes CASSSSGRAYEQYF.

The rearrangement joins TRBV29-1 to TRBJ2-3; 7 nucleotides align to TRBD2. The length of the CDR3 is 12 residues. J was trimmed by 11 bases and V by 0 bases; bases with no gene match: 5. CDR1 SQVTM and CDR2 ANQGSEA come from the germline V gene. CDR3 in amino acids: CSVEELRGKQYF. The CDR3 nucleotides are TGCAGCGTTGAAGAATTGCGGGGGAAGCAGTATTTT.

This clonotype was observed at least ten times. This chain joins TRBV11-3 and TRBJ2-1, with TRBD1 matching over 11 bases. The CDR3 is made up of 15 amino acids. The trim removed 5 bases at V and 6 bases at J, leaving 6 bases unmatched. CDR1 and CDR2 from the germline V gene are SGHNT and YENEEA. CDR3 sequence: CASSLRGTGGNEQFF. As DNA, the CDR3 is TGTGCCAGCAGCCTACGGGGGACAGGGGGCAATGAGCAGTTCTTC.